A single sample is the source of the 5 T cell receptor beta chains below, sequenced in a study of blood T cell repertoires in COVID-19. Here immunoSEQ multiplex PCR was the method, and the copy in TCRdb shows in-frame clones only, minus some. Of about 240,000 clones in the sample, about 86% were seen once. Sequenced: peripheral blood. The source of these receptors is a man between 60 and 75 years old with acute or convalescent COVID-19.

The chain combines TRBV11-2 with TRBJ2-3; TRBD2 matches at 8 bases. The V gene's germline CDR1 is SGHAT and CDR2 FQNNGV. The ends lost 3 bases at V and 5 bases at J; junction bases unmatched: 10. The CDR3 sequence is 16 residues long. The CDR3 is CASSLVPGGRRDTQYF. Written as DNA, the CDR3 is TGTGCCAGCAGCTTGGTCCCGGGCGGGAGGAGAGATACGCAGTATTTT.

This chain connects TRBV19 to TRBJ2-7, with D perhaps matching TRBD1 (5 bases). The V end lost 6 bases, the J end lost 3 bases, and 21 bases lay between the germline ends. Germline V gives CDR1 LNHDA, CDR2 SQIVND (reference sequence). The CDR3 spans 16 residues. As DNA, the CDR3 is TGTGCCAGTAGCCCCCAGGGTCGGTCAGGGATCTACGAGCAGTACTTC. Amino acids: CASSPQGRSGIYEQYF.

J is TRBJ2-1 and V is TRBV28; 8 positions agree with TRBD2. With V trimmed by 5 bases and J by 7 bases, 10 bases remained unmatched. The CDR3 length is 15 residues. CDR1 is MDHEN and CDR2 is SYDVKM in the germline V gene. DNA of the CDR3: TGTGCCAGCAGTGGGGGGAGCGGGAGCCTGAATGAGCAGTTCTTC. It codes for CASSGGSGSLNEQFF.

The chain is built from TRBV19 and TRBJ2-7; D might be TRBD1 (5 bases). The CDR3 runs to 16 residues. Trimming took off 5 bases at V and 4 bases at J, with 21 bases between the two ends. The germline V gene encodes CDR1 LNHDA and CDR2 SQIVND (reference sequence). CDR3: CASSFGHRLPPYEQYF. CDR3 in DNA: TGTGCCAGTAGTTTCGGACATCGCCTCCCCCCGTACGAGCAGTACTTC.

V is TRBV19 and J is TRBJ2-2; 9 nucleotides line up with TRBD1. Per the germline V gene, CDR1 is LNHDA and CDR2 is SQIVND (reference sequence). Trimming at V came to 4 bases and at J to 5 bases, leaving 5 bases not matched to a gene. The CDR3 spans 15 residues. As DNA, the CDR3 is TGTGCCAGTAGTAGGACAGGGGTGGATACCGGGGAGCTGTTTTTT. Translation gives CASSRTGVDTGELFF.